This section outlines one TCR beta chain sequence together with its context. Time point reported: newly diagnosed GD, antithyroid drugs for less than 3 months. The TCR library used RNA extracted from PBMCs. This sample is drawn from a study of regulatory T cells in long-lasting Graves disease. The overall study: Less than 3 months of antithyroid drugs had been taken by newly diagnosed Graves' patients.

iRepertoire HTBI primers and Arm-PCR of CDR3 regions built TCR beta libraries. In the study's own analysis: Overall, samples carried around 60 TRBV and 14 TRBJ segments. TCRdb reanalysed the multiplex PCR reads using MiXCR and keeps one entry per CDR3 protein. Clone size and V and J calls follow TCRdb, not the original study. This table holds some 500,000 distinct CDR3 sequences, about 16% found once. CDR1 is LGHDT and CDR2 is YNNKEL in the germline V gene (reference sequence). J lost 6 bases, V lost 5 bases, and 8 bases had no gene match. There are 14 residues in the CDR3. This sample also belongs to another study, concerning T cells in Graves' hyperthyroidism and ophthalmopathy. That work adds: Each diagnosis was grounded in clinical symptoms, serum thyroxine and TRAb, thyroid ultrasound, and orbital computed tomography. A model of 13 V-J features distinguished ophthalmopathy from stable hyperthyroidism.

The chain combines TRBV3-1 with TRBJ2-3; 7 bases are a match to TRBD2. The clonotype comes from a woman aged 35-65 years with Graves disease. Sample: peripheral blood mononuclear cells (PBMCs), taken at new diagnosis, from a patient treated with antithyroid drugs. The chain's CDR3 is CASSFGLGSDTQYF. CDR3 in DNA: TGTGCCAGCAGCTTTGGACTAGGCAGCGATACGCAGTATTTT.